This note documents a single T cell receptor (beta chain) sequence. The antigen is unknown. TCR cDNA was made by 5'RACE template switching, adding a universal primer site and UMIs. A single record per CDR3 protein comes from TCRdb applying MiXCR to the 5' RACE reads. Here the sample spans approximately 450,000 distinct CDR3 sequences, about 17% being singletons. CDR3 length equals 17 residues. This entry is derived from a study of T cells after yellow fever vaccination. Findings and caveats of the study: Across the CD4 and CD8 compartments, a small share of clonotypes was present in both. A weaker secondary response peaked on day 5, the primary on day 15. After the booster, 96% of CD4 and about 90% of CD8 primary-response clones were re-detected.

This chain uses TRBV21-1 with TRBJ2-7; TRBD2, the table's D call, lacks a check against the DNA. TRBV21-1 is marked as a pseudogene. This TCR came from a man younger than 35 who received the YFV17D yellow fever vaccine. Sequencing was performed on PBMCs, taken before the yellow fever booster vaccination. CDR3 loop: CASSMSNANYHQRGQYF. The CDR3 DNA reads TGTGCCAGCAGCATGTCGAACGCTAATTATCATCAACGAGGGCAGTACTTC.